This entry lists 23 T cell receptor beta chains sequenced from one sample in a study of T cell changes during pregnancy in multiple sclerosis. This table comes from immunoSEQ multiplex PCR, and its TCRdb copy is limited to in-frame clones, with some not included. The table records about 60,000 clones, 90% to 95% of them present only once. Sample: CD4+ T cells from peripheral blood mononuclear cells, taken in the first trimester of pregnancy. The receptors come from a female donor with multiple sclerosis, enrolled in a pregnancy study.

This clone was detected once. This sequence joins TRBV2 and TRBJ1-5; possibly TRBD1 for D (5 bases). The CDR3 loop spans 15 amino acids. Trimming shortened V by 6 bases and J by 3 bases, and 15 bases separated the two germline ends. CDR1 is SNHLY, CDR2 FYNNEI, per germline. For the CDR3, the DNA is TGTGCCAGCAGCGTCGGGGGAGGGAACAATCAGCCCCAGCATTTT. Its protein product is CASSVGGGNNQPQHF.

This clone was seen once. The V call is TRBV7-6, the J call TRBJ1-2; 11 bases fit TRBD1. The ends lost 5 bases at V and 4 bases at J; junction bases unmatched: 9. This CDR3 is 16 amino acids long. Germline CDR1 reads SGHVS; CDR2 reads FNYEAQ. CDR3 residues: CASSRSGQGAVYGYTF. CDR3 nucleotides: TGTGCCAGCAGCCGGAGCGGACAGGGGGCGGTCTATGGCTACACCTTC.

The chain recombines TRBV5-4 with TRBJ2-5; weak D call: TRBD2 (6 bases). The CDR3 has 13 residues. From germline, CDR1 is SGHNT and CDR2 YYREEE (reference sequence). Trimming took 1 base from V and 5 from J, leaving 9 bases between them. CDR3 in amino acids: CASSLTGRETQYF. Written as DNA, the CDR3 is TGTGCCAGCAGCTTGACGGGGAGGGAGACCCAGTACTTC.

V usage is TRBV5-1 and J usage is TRBJ2-5; 7 nucleotides match TRBD2. The CDR3 consists of 15 residues. V dropped 1 base and J dropped 4; count of bases not matched to a gene: 7. Germline V gives CDR1 SGHRS, CDR2 YFSETQ. CDR3 loop: CASSLFPGGGETQYF. Here the CDR3 DNA reads TGCGCCAGCAGCTTGTTCCCGGGAGGTGGAGAGACCCAGTACTTC.

This chain connects TRBV7-8 to TRBJ2-1; possible D gene TRBD2, 5 bases. Trimming took off 2 bases at V and 8 bases at J, with 13 bases between the two ends. This CDR3 is 14 amino acids long. Germline CDR1 SGHVS, CDR2 FQNEAQ. CDR3 DNA: TGTGCCAGCAGCTTATTGACTATCCAACATGAGCAGTTCTTC. It encodes CASSLLTIQHEQFF.

In nucleotides, the CDR3 is TGCAGCACAAAGGACAGGGGGCGAGGTAACTATGGCTACACCTTC. Protein sequence: CSTKDRGRGNYGYTF. V is TRBV29-1 and J is TRBJ1-2, with 11 bases identical to TRBD1. Looked up from germline, CDR1 is SQVTM and CDR2 is ANQGSEA. The junction had 9 bases not matched to a gene; V was cut back by 8 bases and J by 1 base. The CDR3 has 15 residues.

CDR3 DNA: TGTGCCAGCAGCCAAGATGGGAATAGCGGGGGGGCAGAAGAGACCCAGTACTTC. Its translation: CASSQDGNSGGAEETQYF. This chain links TRBV4-2 with TRBJ2-5; 11 positions agree with TRBD2. The germline CDR1 and CDR2 sequences are LGHNA and YNFKEQ. V lost 0 bases to trimming and J lost 3 bases; unmatched junction nucleotides: 9. CDR3 length: 18 amino acids.

The chain combines TRBV19 with TRBJ1-1; 7 nucleotides match TRBD1. V gave up 7 bases and J gave up 0 bases; unmatched junction bases: 5. Per germline, CDR1 LNHDA and CDR2 SQIVND (reference sequence). The CDR3 extends over 14 amino acids. The CDR3 bases are TGTGCCAGTACCAAGACAGGGATGAACACTGAAGCTTTCTTT. Encoded protein: CASTKTGMNTEAFF.

The rearrangement links TRBV7-9 to TRBJ2-5; D gene uncertain. Germline CDR1 and CDR2: SEHNR and FQNEAQ (reference sequence). This CDR3 has 13 residues. Trimming removed 4 bases from V and 5 bases from J, with 11 bases in between. The CDR3 region is CASSSASMETQYF. CDR3 DNA: TGTGCCAGCAGCTCCGCTAGTATGGAGACCCAGTACTTC.

This chain's CDR3 is CASRREPMNTEAFF. The DNA for the CDR3 is TGTGCCAGCAGGCGGGAGCCCATGAACACTGAAGCTTTCTTT. The rearrangement uses TRBV6-4 and TRBJ1-1; D uncertain. CDR1 is MRHNA, CDR2 SNTAGT, per germline. There are 14 residues in the CDR3. V was trimmed by 6 bases and J by 0 bases, leaving 11 bases between them.

V is TRBV5-4 and J is TRBJ2-1; tentative D call: TRBD1 (6 bases). Germline loops: CDR1 SGHNT, CDR2 YYREEE (reference sequence). V shed 4 bases and J shed 5 bases, with 10 bases lying between them. This CDR3 comprises 13 residues. CDR3 coding DNA: TGTGCCAGCAGCACGGACAGCCACAATGAGCAGTTCTTC. Its protein product is CASSTDSHNEQFF.

The chain employs TRBV7-2 and TRBJ1-1; D is uncertain. The CDR3 extends over 13 amino acids. Trimming shortened V by 5 bases and J by 12 bases, and 19 bases separated the two germline ends. The V gene's germline CDR1 is SGHTA and CDR2 FQGNSA. The CDR3 bases are TGTGCCAGCAGCCCCAGTCGGACGCTCGGGACTTTCTTT. The encoded protein is CASSPSRTLGTFF.

The chain recombines TRBV21-1 with TRBJ1-4. TRBV21-1 is a recognized pseudogene. This CDR3 spans 18 amino acids. CDR3 in DNA: TGTGCCAGCAGCAAAGACTGGAGGAGAAAAAATCATAATGAAAAACTGTTTTTT. Translated: CASSKDWRRKNHNEKLFF.

The chain has TRBV15 and TRBJ1-2; 8 bases are shared with TRBD1. Per the germline V gene, CDR1 is LNHNV and CDR2 is YYDKDF (reference sequence). V trimming: 3 bases; J trimming: 2 bases; junction bases outside the gene matches: 2. There are 14 residues in the CDR3. The CDR3 loop is CATSSQGANYGYTF. The CDR3 DNA is TGTGCCACCAGCAGTCAGGGGGCCAACTATGGCTACACCTTC.

The chain has TRBV19 and TRBJ1-2, with 7 bases aligning to TRBD1. This CDR3 has 13 residues. The germline gives CDR1 LNHDA, CDR2 SQIVND (reference sequence). J lost 5 bases, V lost 7 bases, and 7 bases had no gene match. The CDR3 loop is CASTETGKYGYTF. In DNA form, the CDR3 reads TGTGCCAGTACCGAGACAGGGAAGTATGGCTACACCTTC. The entire variable domain, with the rest obtained from reference TRBV19 and TRBJ1-2, is as follows: DGGITQSPKYLFRKEGQNVTLSCEQNLNHDAMYWYRQDPGQGLRLIYYSQIVNDFQKGDIAEGYSVSREKKESFPLTVTSAQKNPTAFYLCASTETGKYGYTFGSGTRLTVV.

V usage is TRBV7-3 and J usage is TRBJ1-1; D remains unclear. The CDR3 consists of 13 residues. Per the germline V gene, CDR1 is SGHTA and CDR2 is FQGTGA. V gave up 5 bases and J gave up 8 bases, with 15 bases separating them. CDR3: CASSMGVRREAFF. CDR3 bases: TGTGCCAGCAGCATGGGTGTACGGAGAGAAGCTTTCTTT.

The chain has TRBV7-3 and TRBJ2-1; possible D gene TRBD2, 6 bases. CDR3 size: 16 residues. Germline CDR1 SGHTA, CDR2 FQGTGA. V lost 1 base, J lost 9 bases, and 19 bases lay in between. Written as DNA, the CDR3 is TGTGCCAGCAGCTTAAATTCCTTAGTAGCGGCCGGTGAGCAGTTCTTC. It codes for CASSLNSLVAAGEQFF.

CDR3 amino acids: CASSLGGGGIASYEQFF. The CDR3 DNA follows: TGTGCCAGCAGCTTAGGGGGGGGCGGGATCGCATCGTATGAGCAGTTCTTC. The chain recombines TRBV7-6 with TRBJ2-1, with a tentative D call TRBD2 (7 bases). The germline V gene has CDR1 SGHVS and CDR2 FNYEAQ. V dropped 1 base and J dropped 8 bases, with 21 bases sitting between them. The CDR3 is made up of 17 amino acids.

The chain carries TRBV7-2 and TRBJ2-7, with 7 nucleotides matching TRBD1. Germline V gives CDR1 SGHTA, CDR2 FQGNSA. The J segment lost 4 bases and the V segment lost 7 bases, leaving 13 bases of the junction unmatched. The CDR3 length is 15 residues. Here the CDR3 reads CASTELQGWFYEQYF. In nucleotides, the CDR3 is TGTGCCAGCACCGAACTACAGGGGTGGTTTTACGAGCAGTACTTC.

The chain is built from TRBV4-3 and TRBJ1-2, with TRBD1 identical over 9 bases. The CDR3 loop spans 15 amino acids. In germline, CDR1 is LGHNA, CDR2 YSLEER. V lost 0 bases and J lost 9; bases outside the gene matches: 8. The DNA for the CDR3 is TGCGCCAGCAGCCAAGAGGGACAGGGCGATCCCAGCTACACCTTC. Translation: CASSQEGQGDPSYTF.

V gene TRBV2 combines with J gene TRBJ2-3; D unclear. Deletions cut 7 bases from V and 3 bases from J, with 11 bases between. This CDR3 has 13 amino acids. Germline assignment: CDR1 SNHLY and CDR2 FYNNEI. The CDR3 region has the DNA TGTGCCAGCACCGAGACTTCTACAGATACGCAGTATTTT. Translating gives CASTETSTDTQYF.

CDR3 residues: CASSSLQQGGNEQFF. The CDR3 region has the DNA TGTGCCAGCAGCAGTCTCCAACAGGGGGGCAATGAGCAGTTCTTC. The J gene is TRBJ2-1, the V gene TRBV5-6; TRBD1 aligns across 8 bases. The CDR3 is 15 amino acids. Germline trimming cut 4 bases from V and 6 bases from J; bases unmatched to any gene: 9. Germline V lookup: CDR1 SGHDT, CDR2 YYEEEE.

V usage is TRBV7-2 and J usage is TRBJ1-3; D remains ambiguous. CDR3 length: 15 amino acids. V was cut by 1 base and J by 1 base, with 8 bases left in between. In germline, CDR1 is SGHTA, CDR2 FQGNSA. The CDR3 nucleotides are TGTGCCAGCAGCTTAGGCAGTAATTCTGGAAACACCATATATTTT. This translates into CASSLGSNSGNTIYF.